This TCR beta chain derives from a study of CD8 T cells in Susac syndrome (dated by TCRdb to between 2018 and 2021). Regarding the research as a whole: Of the Susac syndrome patients who were sequenced, eight or nine were in clinical remission while roughly six had clinically active disease. At the time of blood withdrawal, Susac syndrome patients were either therapy-naive, taking corticosteroids (with some also receiving IVIg), or on IVIg alone. The study used repertoire sequencing to test whether antigen drove CD8+ T cell activation and differentiation in Susac syndrome. Study-level results and caveats: The number of individuals in the TCR sequencing and HLA analysis was acknowledged as relatively small. In patients with Susac syndrome, the CD4+ T cell repertoire showed no detectable clonal expansion.

RNA was extracted using the RNeasy kit, and about 0.5 to 1 ug of the RNA was reverse transcribed with random hexamers. The immunoSEQ multiplex PCR assay, covering 54 Vbeta and 13 Jbeta segments, was used to amplify TCR beta CDR3 regions. PCR amplification bias was corrected using a synthetic template baseline for primer optimization and computational correction. The paper's processing steps were these. Reads were annotated to V, D and J genes according to IMGT and were analyzed with immunoSEQ Analyzer, with only productive sequences retained. Clonality was computed as one minus Shannon entropy normalized by log2 of the number of productive unique sequences. Public and private clones were assessed among the 100 most prevalent clones of each patient and control. A clone was defined as Susac-specific if it was absent from the healthy and MS cohorts, from around 960 published viral clones and from other ImmuneACCESS disease sequences. TCRdb itself trimmed the public reads at Q25 with fastp, ran MiXCR and retained productive beta chains. Duplicate CDR3 protein sequences are folded into a single record with the most common DNA and genes. These V and J calls are TCRdb output, not the study's own analysis. The sample table lists 150,000 to 190,000 distinct CDR3 sequences, 85% to 95% of them with a count of one. The top ten hold roughly 0.15% of the sample.

In the case of this clonotype: The antigen it recognizes is unknown. There are no base qualities to consult, and no much larger clone falls within one base.

The cysteine opens and the phenylalanine closes a CDR3 of 16 amino acids. Only the CDR3 part of the read is kept: 48 bases, read in frame from the first base. The germline V gene (reference sequence) provides CDR1 DFQATT and CDR2 SNEGSKA. Trimming leaves V shorter by 0 bases and J shorter by 4 bases, with the junction holding 9 bases beyond the gene matches. Peripheral blood CD8+ and CD4+ T cells from healthy donors, Susac syndrome patients and multiple sclerosis patients were profiled using high-throughput TCR beta sequencing. The Susac syndrome patients fulfilled recently defined diagnostic criteria for either definite or probable disease. CD8+ TEMRA cells were enriched by FACS, while bulk CD8+ and CD4+ T cells were purified by magnetic negative isolation. Blood was collected in EDTA tubes and processed within 24 hours, with PBMCs isolated through density gradient centrifugation. PBMCs intended for TCR sequencing were frozen in liquid nitrogen and were later thawed in a 37 degrees C water bath. The sorted or isolated CD4+, CD8+ and CD8+ TEMRA cells reached a purity of at least 90%.

Recombination linked TRBV20-1 to TRBJ2-5; TRBD1 agrees with 9 junctional bases. This clonotype was sampled from a human donor with Susac syndrome. Sample: CD4+ T cells from PBMCs. CDR3 sequence: CSARDRGDRVIETQYF. The sequenced DNA is TGCAGTGCTAGAGATCGGGGGGACAGGGTGATAGAGACCCAGTACTTC.